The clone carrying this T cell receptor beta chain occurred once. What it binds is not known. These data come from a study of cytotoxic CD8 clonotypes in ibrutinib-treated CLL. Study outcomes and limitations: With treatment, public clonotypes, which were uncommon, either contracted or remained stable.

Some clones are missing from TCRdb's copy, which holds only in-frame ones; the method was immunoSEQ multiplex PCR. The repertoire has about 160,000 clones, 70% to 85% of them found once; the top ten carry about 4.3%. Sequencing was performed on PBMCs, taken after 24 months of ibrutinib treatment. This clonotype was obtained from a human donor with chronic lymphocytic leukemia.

The CDR3 protein is CASSDRYSTNYGYTF. Here the CDR3 DNA reads TGTGCCAGCAGCGACCGGTACAGCACTAACTATGGCTACACCTTC. This sequence joins TRBV9 and TRBJ1-2; D unresolved. Looked up from germline, CDR1 is SGDLS and CDR2 is YYNGEE. Trimming removed 3 bases at V and 0 bases at J, with 12 bases between. The CDR3 length is 15 residues.